The 7 T cell receptor beta chains reported below all come from one sample, sequenced in a study of blood T cell repertoires in COVID-19. Some clones are missing from TCRdb's copy, which holds only in-frame ones; the method was immunoSEQ multiplex PCR. The sample has about 210,000 clones, around 82% seen once; the top ten hold 2.5% to 3%. Sequencing was carried out using peripheral blood. Source of these receptors: a man aged 50 to 60 with active or convalescent COVID-19.

The genes are TRBV30 and TRBJ2-7; tentative D call: TRBD2 (6 bases). V dropped 2 bases and J dropped 2 bases, with 13 bases sitting between them. Germline CDR1 GTSNPN, CDR2 SVGIG (reference sequence). The CDR3 contains 14 residues. CDR3 in amino acids: CAWSYGGTTYEQYF. The CDR3 nucleotides are TGTGCCTGGAGTTATGGGGGGACGACCTACGAGCAGTACTTC.

The chain couples TRBV7-8 to TRBJ1-1; D is unclear. Trimming took 5 bases from V and 6 from J, leaving 16 bases between them. This CDR3 spans 14 amino acids. Germline CDR1 and CDR2: SGHVS and FQNEAQ. The CDR3 coding sequence is TGTGCCAGCAGCCCCCCCGGAGTCGGGGCTGAAGCTTTCTTT. Residues: CASSPPGVGAEAFF.

This clone appeared once. CDR3 region: CASSQRGGAAYNEQFF. CDR3 bases: TGTGCCAGCAGCCAGCGCGGGGGGGCCGCCTACAATGAGCAGTTCTTC. This chain links TRBV3-1 (or the pseudogene TRBV3-2) with TRBJ2-1; TRBD2 matches 9 bases. Germline CDR1 LGHDT, CDR2 YNNKEL (reference sequence). With 3 bases clipped from V and 2 bases from J, the junction kept 5 bases outside the gene matches. The CDR3 is 16 amino acids.

V and J are TRBV7-8 and TRBJ1-1; no clear D gene. The length of the CDR3 is 12 residues. Germline V gene lookup returns CDR1 SGHVS and CDR2 FQNEAQ. V was clipped by 4 bases and J by 6 bases, with 9 bases between them. CDR3 sequence (DNA): TGTGCCAGCAGCTCTTTTCGGGCTGAAGCTTTCTTT. This translates into CASSSFRAEAFF.

The chain is built from TRBV28 and TRBJ1-2; tentative D call: TRBD1 (6 bases). The V and J ends lost 5 bases and 3 bases respectively, with 19 bases between them. CDR1 is MDHEN and CDR2 is SYDVKM in the germline V gene. This CDR3 is 16 amino acids long. CDR3 sequence (DNA): TGTGCCAGCAGTCTACAGGGTGGAATGGTGGACTATGGCTACACCTTC. It encodes CASSLQGGMVDYGYTF.

This clone was found once. The rearrangement joins TRBV4-1 to TRBJ2-1, with no clear D. The germline CDR1 and CDR2 sequences are MGHRA and YSYEKL. CDR3 length: 14 residues. The ends were cut back, 0 bases at V and 8 bases at J, with 11 bases in the middle. CDR3 in DNA: TGCGCCAGCAGCCAAGATTGGGCCGTGGATGAGCAGTTCTTC. Translating gives CASSQDWAVDEQFF.

The chain employs TRBV6-5 and TRBJ1-4; D ambiguous. The germline V and J ends were trimmed by 6 bases and 8 bases, with 16 bases remaining between them. Per the germline V gene, CDR1 is MNHEY and CDR2 is SVGAGI. The CDR3 has 14 residues. CDR3 in DNA: TGTGCCAGCAGCAAGACCCACTCCGGGGAAAAACTGTTTTTT. Protein: CASSKTHSGEKLFF.